This T cell receptor beta chain was identified during a study of cytomegalovirus exposure and HLA in healthy donors. The overall study: Inside one of the first data releases sat about 91 million unique TCRs taken from HLA-typed donors.

13 Jbeta primers and 60 Vbeta primers were used for the PCR. Here immunoSEQ multiplex PCR was the method, and the copy in TCRdb shows in-frame clones only, minus some. In the table there are about 160,000 clones, roughly 83% of which are singletons. Whole-study findings and limits: The study flagged about 150 TCR beta chains as cytomegalovirus-associated. Presence/absence results assume similar sequencing depth per donor, which may not hold.

CDR3 length: 15 residues. Trimming removed 5 bases from V and 4 bases from J; junction bases left unmatched: 9. Germline V gene data show CDR1 as LNHDA and CDR2 as SQIVND (reference sequence). About this clone itself: No antigen is known for it.

The receptor was derived from a man younger than 40 in good health and CMV-seronegative. The chain employs TRBV19 and TRBJ2-5; 8 positions agree with TRBD1. The specimen was PBMCs. DNA of the CDR3: TGTGCCAGTAGTTCAACCGGGACAGGATCAGAGACCCAGTACTTC. This gives the protein CASSSTGTGSETQYF.